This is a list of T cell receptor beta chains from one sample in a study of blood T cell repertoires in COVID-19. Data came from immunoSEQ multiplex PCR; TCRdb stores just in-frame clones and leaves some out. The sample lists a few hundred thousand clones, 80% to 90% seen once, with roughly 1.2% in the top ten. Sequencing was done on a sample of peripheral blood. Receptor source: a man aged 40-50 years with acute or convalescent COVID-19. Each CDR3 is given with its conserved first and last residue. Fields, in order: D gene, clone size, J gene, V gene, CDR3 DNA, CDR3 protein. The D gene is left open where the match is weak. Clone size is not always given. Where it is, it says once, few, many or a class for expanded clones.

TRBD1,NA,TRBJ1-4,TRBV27,TGTGCCAGCAGTTCCTTACAGGGGATCCCTAATGAAAAACTGTTTTTT,CASSSLQGIPNEKLFF
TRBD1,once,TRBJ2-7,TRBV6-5,TGTGCCAGCAGCGCCGACAGGGGGACCTACGAGCAGTACTTC,CASSADRGTYEQYF
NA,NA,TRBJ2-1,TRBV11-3,TGTGCCAGCAGCTTAGGGGCGGGCAATTACAATGAGCAGTTCTTC,CASSLGAGNYNEQFF
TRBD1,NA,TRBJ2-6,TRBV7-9,TGTGCCAGCAGCTCCCAGGGGACAGGGGGCGCTGGGGCCAACGTCCTGACTTTC,CASSSQGTGGAGANVLTF
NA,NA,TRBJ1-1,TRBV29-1,TGCAGCATCGCCTCCGGGGGAACTGAAGCTTTCTTT,CSIASGGTEAFF
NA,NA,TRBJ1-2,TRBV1,TGCACCAGCAGCCAAGTCGGGGGGCGTTATGGCTACACCTTC,CTSSQVGGRYGYTF
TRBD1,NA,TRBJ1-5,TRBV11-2,TGTGCCAGCAGCTACAACAGGGGCGGTCAGCCCCAGCATTTT,CASSYNRGGQPQHF
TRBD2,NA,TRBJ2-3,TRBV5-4,TGTGCCAGCAGCTTGGCGCGCGGGGGGGCTTTTAGAACAGATACGCAGTATTTT,CASSLARGGAFRTDTQYF
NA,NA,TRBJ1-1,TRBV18,TGTGCCAGCGCCTCGACAGGGAACACTGAAGCTTTCTTT,CASASTGNTEAFF
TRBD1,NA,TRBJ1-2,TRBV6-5,TGTGCCAGCAGCCGAGGACAGGGGGCCATTGGCTACACCTTC,CASSRGQGAIGYTF
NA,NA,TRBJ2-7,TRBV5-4,TGTGCCAGCAGCCAGGACTTAACCTACGAGCAGTACTTC,CASSQDLTYEQYF
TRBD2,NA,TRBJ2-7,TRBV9,TGTGCCAGCAGCGTAGGTCCTAGCGGGAGTAGGAGAGACGAGCAGTACTTC,CASSVGPSGSRRDEQYF
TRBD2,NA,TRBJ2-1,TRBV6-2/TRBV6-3,TGTGCCAGCAGTTACTTGCCGGGACTAAATGAGCAGTTCTTC,CASSYLPGLNEQFF
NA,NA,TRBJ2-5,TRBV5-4,TGTGCCAGCAGCTTGTATTTAAAGGGGCCTCCTCAAGAGACCCAGTACTTC,CASSLYLKGPPQETQYF
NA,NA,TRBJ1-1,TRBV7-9,TGTGCCAGCACCAATAATCTAAACCGGGGCACTGAAGCTTTCTTT,CASTNNLNRGTEAFF
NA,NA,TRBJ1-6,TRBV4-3,TGCGCCAGCAGCCAAGATCTCCCTGGGCACAGGCGGAATTCACCCCTCCACTTT,CASSQDLPGHRRNSPLHF
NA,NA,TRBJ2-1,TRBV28,TGTGCCAGCAGGCTGACTAGATTCTATGAGCAGTTCTTC,CASRLTRFYEQFF
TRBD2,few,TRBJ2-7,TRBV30,TGTGCCTGGAGTGCGGGACTAGCGGGGGGGGCTGCCTACGAGCAGTACTTC,CAWSAGLAGGAAYEQYF
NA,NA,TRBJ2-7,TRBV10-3,TGTGCCATCAGTGGCCGGGACTCAGGATTCTCCTACGAGCAGTACTTC,CAISGRDSGFSYEQYF
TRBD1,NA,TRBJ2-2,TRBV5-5,TGTGCCAGCAGCTCTTTTATTGACAGGGCCACCGGGGAGCTGTTTTTT,CASSSFIDRATGELFF
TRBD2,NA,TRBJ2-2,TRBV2,TGTGCCAGCAGGGGACTAGCGGGAGCTACCGGGGAGCTGTTTTTT,CASRGLAGATGELFF
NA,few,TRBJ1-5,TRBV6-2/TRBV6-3,TGTGCCAGCAGCAACAGGGATCAGCCCCAGCATTTT,CASSNRDQPQHF
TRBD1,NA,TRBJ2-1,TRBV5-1,TGCGCCAGCAGCTTGACAGGGGGCTACAATGAGCAGTTCTTC,CASSLTGGYNEQFF
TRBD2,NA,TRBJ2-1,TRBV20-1,TGCAGTGCTAGTACCGGGACTAGGGGCCGTGAGCAGTTCTTC,CSASTGTRGREQFF
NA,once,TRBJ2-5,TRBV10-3,TGTGCCATCAGTTTTTCTAGCGCCCAAGAGACCCAGTACTTC,CAISFSSAQETQYF
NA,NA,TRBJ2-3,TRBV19,TGTGCCAGTAGTATAGTCAGGGGGGGCACAGATACGCAGTATTTT,CASSIVRGGTDTQYF
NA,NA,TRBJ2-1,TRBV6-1,TGTGCCAGCAGTGATCCAGGGGACACCTACCGTGAGCAGTTCTTC,CASSDPGDTYREQFF
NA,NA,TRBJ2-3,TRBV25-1,TGTGCCAGCAGTGGGACAGCCACAGATACGCAGTATTTT,CASSGTATDTQYF
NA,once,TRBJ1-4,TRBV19,TGTGCCAGTAGCCATACAGGGACGGCTAATGAAAAACTGTTTTTT,CASSHTGTANEKLFF
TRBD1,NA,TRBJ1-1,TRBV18,TGTGCCAGCTCACCAGGGCCTAACAGGGGTGTAGGGACTGAAGCTTTCTTT,CASSPGPNRGVGTEAFF
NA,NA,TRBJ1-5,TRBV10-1,TGCGCCAGCATAAGGGAAGCTGACAGGAATCAGCCCCAGCATTTT,CASIREADRNQPQHF
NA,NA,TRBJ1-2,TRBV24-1,TGTGCCACCAGTGATTCAGGGGTTAACTATGGCTACACCTTC,CATSDSGVNYGYTF
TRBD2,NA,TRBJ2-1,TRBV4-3,TGCGCCAGCAGCCAAGAGGGCGGGGGGAGTCCCTACAATGAGCAGTTCTTC,CASSQEGGGSPYNEQFF
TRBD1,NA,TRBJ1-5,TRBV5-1,TGCGCCAGCATCCGGGACAGCGATAGCAATCAGCCCCAGCATTTT,CASIRDSDSNQPQHF
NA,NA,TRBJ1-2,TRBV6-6,TGTGCCAGCAGTCAGCTGCGAGGCCATGGCTACACCTTC,CASSQLRGHGYTF
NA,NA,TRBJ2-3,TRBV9,TGTGCCAGCAGCGCCTCGCTAGCGACAGATACGCAGTATTTT,CASSASLATDTQYF
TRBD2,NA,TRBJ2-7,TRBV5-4,TGTGCCAGCAGCTCGATGGGGGGAAGCGGGATGTTCTACGAGCAGTACTTC,CASSSMGGSGMFYEQYF
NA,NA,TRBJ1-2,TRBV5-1,TGCGCCAGCAGCCCGTCAGAAACTAACTATGGCTACACCTTC,CASSPSETNYGYTF
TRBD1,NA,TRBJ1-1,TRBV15,TGTGCCACCAGCAGAGAGGGGACAGTCAACACTGAAGCTTTCTTT,CATSREGTVNTEAFF
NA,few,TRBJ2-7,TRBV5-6,TGTGCCAGCAGCTTGTCGACAGGCCTTCACGAGCAGTACTTC,CASSLSTGLHEQYF
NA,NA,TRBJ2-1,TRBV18,TGTGCCAGCTCACCGATTTATAGGGGGTCCGGCTCTGGTGAGCAGTTCTTC,CASSPIYRGSGSGEQFF
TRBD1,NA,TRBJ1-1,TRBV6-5,TGTGCCAGCAGTCGACAGGGTTGGACTGAAGCTTTCTTT,CASSRQGWTEAFF
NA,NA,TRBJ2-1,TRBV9,TGTGCCAGCAGCTCTCCCCAGGGGCCCAAGTTCTTC,CASSSPQGPKFF
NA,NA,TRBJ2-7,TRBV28,TGTGCCAGCAGTATACAGATCTCCTACGAGCAGTACTTC,CASSIQISYEQYF
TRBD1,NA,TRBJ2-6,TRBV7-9,TGTGCCAGCAGCTTAGTTTCAGGGACAGGGTACTCTGGGGCCAACGTCCTGACTTTC,CASSLVSGTGYSGANVLTF
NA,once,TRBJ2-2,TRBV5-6,TGTGCCAGCAGGCGTGGTCGGTTATCAGGGGAGCTGTTTTTT,CASRRGRLSGELFF
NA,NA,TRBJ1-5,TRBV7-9,TGTGCCAGCAGCTTTAGTAATAGCAATCAGCCCCAGCATTTT,CASSFSNSNQPQHF
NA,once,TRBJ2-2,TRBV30,TGTGCCTGGGACCTCGGGACTTCGAACACCGGGGAGCTGTTTTTT,CAWDLGTSNTGELFF
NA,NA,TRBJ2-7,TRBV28,TGTGCCAGCACGAGCCGCAGGGTAACCTACGAGCAGTACTTC,CASTSRRVTYEQYF
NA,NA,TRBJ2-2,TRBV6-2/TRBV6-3,TGTGCCAGCAGTTACTACGCTATAACCGGGGAGCTGTTTTTT,CASSYYAITGELFF